This is a list of T cell receptor beta chains from one sample in a study of blood T cell repertoires in COVID-19. Some clones are missing from TCRdb's copy, which holds only in-frame ones; the method was immunoSEQ multiplex PCR. Of 230,000 or so clones in the sample, about 88% were seen once. Sequenced material: peripheral blood. These receptor sequences come from a man in his forties with active or convalescent COVID-19. CDR3s include the opening cysteine and the closing phenylalanine or tryptophan. The D gene is left open where the match is weak. The size field is filled for only some rows; it gives once, few, many or a size class.

j_call v_call d_call clone_size cdr3_aa cdr3_nt
TRBJ2-1 TRBV6-1 - - CASSEALSGGQFF TGTGCCAGCAGTGAAGCCCTCTCCGGGGGACAGTTCTTC
TRBJ1-1 TRBV7-8 - - CASSPQYTEAFF TGTGCCAGCAGCCCTCAGTACACTGAAGCTTTCTTT
TRBJ1-1 TRBV6-5 - - CASSSGTEAFF TGTGCCAGCAGTTCGGGGACTGAAGCTTTCTTT
TRBJ1-1 TRBV10-1 - - CASSESHLAFGGEAFF TGCGCCAGCAGTGAGTCTCATTTGGCCTTTGGTGGTGAAGCTTTCTTT
TRBJ2-7 TRBV6-5 - few CASSPDIYEQYF TGTGCCAGCAGTCCCGACATCTACGAGCAGTACTTC
TRBJ1-1 TRBV11-2 - - CASSLGGPLTEAFF TGTGCCAGCAGCTTAGGGGGGCCGTTGACTGAAGCTTTCTTT
TRBJ2-2 TRBV3-1/TRBV3-2 - - CASSDTWDKEPGELFF TGTGCCAGCAGCGACACTTGGGACAAGGAGCCCGGGGAGCTGTTTTTT
TRBJ2-1 TRBV19 - - CASSLSTSSSYNEQFF TGTGCCAGTAGTCTCTCGACTAGTAGCTCCTACAATGAGCAGTTCTTC
TRBJ1-5 TRBV27 - - CASSFGQGSQPQHF TGTGCCAGCAGTTTTGGGCAAGGCAGTCAGCCCCAGCATTTT
TRBJ1-2 TRBV19 - - CASSSTPGDYGYTF TGTGCCAGTAGTTCTACACCGGGGGACTATGGCTACACCTTC
TRBJ1-5 TRBV12-3/TRBV12-4 - - CASRYSNQPQHF TGTGCCAGCAGGTATAGCAATCAGCCCCAGCATTTT
TRBJ2-7 TRBV7-2 TRBD1 once CASSLGQGAIYEQYF TGTGCCAGCAGCTTAGGTCAGGGGGCGATCTACGAGCAGTACTTC
TRBJ2-5 TRBV6-6 - - CASRADRNQETQYF TGTGCCAGCAGGGCCGACAGGAACCAAGAGACCCAGTACTTC
TRBJ2-7 TRBV21-1 - - CASSKERTGHGQYF TGTGCCAGCAGCAAAGAAAGGACAGGCCACGGGCAGTACTTC
TRBJ2-6 TRBV29-1 - - CSVEAAGTGANVLTF TGCAGCGTTGAAGCTGCGGGCACTGGGGCCAACGTCCTGACTTTC
TRBJ2-3 TRBV25-1 TRBD2 - CASSVRGGSTDTQYF TGTGCCAGCAGTGTCCGGGGGGGGAGCACAGATACGCAGTATTTT
TRBJ2-7 TRBV12-3/TRBV12-4 - - CASSLGSPEQYF TGTGCCAGCAGTTTAGGTAGTCCCGAGCAGTACTTC
TRBJ2-1 TRBV28 TRBD2 - CASSLRPASGPYNEQFF TGTGCCAGCAGTTTACGGCCGGCTAGCGGGCCTTACAATGAGCAGTTCTTC
TRBJ2-7 TRBV27 TRBD2 - CASSLGGLANEQYF TGTGCCAGCAGTTTGGGGGGACTAGCGAACGAGCAGTACTTC
TRBJ1-1 TRBV19 - once CASSPGNMNTEAFF TGTGCCAGTAGTCCCGGGAACATGAACACTGAAGCTTTCTTT
TRBJ2-1 TRBV28 TRBD1 - CATETPGQILGQFF TGTGCCACGGAAACACCGGGACAGATTCTAGGGCAGTTCTTC
TRBJ2-1 TRBV15 TRBD2 few CATSEIRRTRIGNEQFF TGTGCCACCAGCGAGATCCGGAGGACTAGGATAGGCAATGAGCAGTTCTTC
TRBJ1-2 TRBV27 - once CASSLSRGRSDYGYTF TGTGCCAGCAGTTTATCTCGCGGGAGGTCAGACTATGGCTACACCTTC
TRBJ2-7 TRBV19 TRBD2 - CASSIGLAGGGYEQYF TGTGCCAGTAGTATCGGACTAGCGGGAGGTGGCTACGAGCAGTACTTC
TRBJ2-1 TRBV12-5 TRBD2 once CASGLVGGLDNEQFF TGTGCTAGTGGTTTGGTGGGAGGGCTCGACAATGAGCAGTTCTTC
TRBJ1-1 TRBV5-4 - - CASSFGVGNTEAFF TGTGCCAGCAGCTTCGGGGTCGGGAACACTGAAGCTTTCTTT
TRBJ1-2 TRBV19 TRBD1 - CATRQGAGGYTF TGTGCCACTCGACAGGGGGCTGGTGGCTACACCTTC
TRBJ1-5 TRBV19 TRBD1 - CASSRGQGGYQPQHF TGTGCCAGTAGTCGGGGACAGGGCGGCTATCAGCCCCAGCATTTT
TRBJ2-7 TRBV11-1 - few CASSLRGLEPYEQYF TGTGCCAGCAGCTTACGGGGTCTTGAGCCCTACGAGCAGTACTTC
TRBJ2-7 TRBV1 - - CTSSHVGSRTGRYEQYF TGCACCAGCAGCCACGTCGGATCGAGGACAGGACGTTACGAGCAGTACTTC
TRBJ1-5 TRBV2 TRBD1 - CASSGGRGLDQPQHF TGTGCCAGCAGTGGGGGCAGGGGGCTTGATCAGCCCCAGCATTTT